These T cell receptor beta chains were read from a single sample in a study of T cell clones after liver transplantation. Method: immunoSEQ multiplex PCR; TCRdb's copy keeps in-frame clones and lacks some. The sample holds about 51,000 clones, roughly 90% seen once. This specimen consisted of CD8+ T cells from blood, obtained 12 months after liver transplant. These receptors came from a human patient who received a liver transplant. Some of the T cells might come from the graft donor. The CDR3 runs from the conserved cysteine through the conserved F or W. The order of the fields is D gene, V gene, clone size, J gene, CDR3 DNA, CDR3 protein. D genes are given only for firm matches. Clone size appears in some rows only: once, few, many, or a class for an expanded clone.

>.|TRBV19|.|TRBJ2-1
TGTGCCAGTAGTATGGTGGGGGCCAATGAGCAGTTCTTC
CASSMVGANEQFF
>.|TRBV30|.|TRBJ1-1
TGTGCCTGGCGGGGGGGTAATGTTGAAGCTTTCTTT
CAWRGGNVEAFF
>TRBD2|TRBV6-5|few|TRBJ2-5
TGTGCCAGCAGTTACTCGGCTAGCGGGCAAGAGACCCAGTACTTC
CASSYSASGQETQYF
>TRBD1|TRBV7-9|.|TRBJ1-1
TGTGCCAGCAGCTTAGCCCTGACAGGGGAGGCTTTCTTT
CASSLALTGEAFF
>.|TRBV19|medium-sized|TRBJ2-7
TGTGCCAGTAGTAGTGACAGGTTCCACGAGCAGTACTTC
CASSSDRFHEQYF
>.|TRBV27|.|TRBJ1-1
TGTGCCAGCAGATCACCCCGGGACCTTAACACTGAAGCTTTCTTT
CASRSPRDLNTEAFF
>.|TRBV7-8|.|TRBJ2-7
TGTGCCAGCAGCCACACCGTGACAGGATTCTACGAGCAGTACTTC
CASSHTVTGFYEQYF
>.|TRBV11-2|.|TRBJ1-1
TGTGCCAGCAGCTTAGGCCCCAGGCCCAATGAAGCTTTCTTT
CASSLGPRPNEAFF
>.|TRBV27|.|TRBJ2-1
TGTGCCAGCAGTTTCTCCATAGACACTGAGCAGTTCTTC
CASSFSIDTEQFF
>.|TRBV27|.|TRBJ1-5
TGTGCCAGCAGTCCTTCCGGGTATCAGCCCCAGCATTTT
CASSPSGYQPQHF
>TRBD2|TRBV5-6|.|TRBJ2-1
TGTGCCAGCAGCCCGCCCCAGTGGCGGGAGAACTACAATGAGCAGTTCTTC
CASSPPQWRENYNEQFF
>.|TRBV27|medium-sized|TRBJ1-1
TGTGCCAGCAGGGGAGGAAGTGACACTGAAGCTTTCTTT
CASRGGSDTEAFF
>.|TRBV5-1|.|TRBJ2-3
TGCGCCAGCAGGAGCACAGATACGCAGTATTTT
CASRSTDTQYF
>.|TRBV4-1|.|TRBJ1-1
TGCGCCAGCAGCCAAATTGCAGGGGCGAACACTGAAGCTTTCTTT
CASSQIAGANTEAFF
>TRBD1|TRBV7-2|.|TRBJ1-5
TGTGCCAGCAGCTTATGGGTAACAGGGGATAGCAATCAGCCCCAGCATTTT
CASSLWVTGDSNQPQHF
>.|TRBV27|.|TRBJ1-2
TGTGCCAGCAGTTCCACATTCGTTAACTATGGCTACACCTTC
CASSSTFVNYGYTF
>.|TRBV11-2|medium-sized|TRBJ2-7
TGTGCCAGCAGCTTAGGTCCTGGCTTGGGGCCCTACGAGCAGTACTTC
CASSLGPGLGPYEQYF
>.|TRBV18|few|TRBJ2-1
TGTGCCAGCTCACCCCGGTCATGGCGAAGCTCCTACAATGAGCAGTTCTTC
CASSPRSWRSSYNEQFF
>.|TRBV7-9|.|TRBJ2-1
TGTGCCAGCAGCTCCCAGCTATACGAGCAGTTCTTC
CASSSQLYEQFF
>TRBD1|TRBV4-3|.|TRBJ2-3
TGCGCCAGCAGCCCCCGGGACAGTCTCACAGATACGCAGTATTTT
CASSPRDSLTDTQYF
>TRBD1|TRBV7-2|.|TRBJ2-2
TGTGCCAGCAGCTCCCCAGGGGGCGGGGAGCTGTTTTTT
CASSSPGGGELFF
>TRBD2|TRBV7-9|.|TRBJ2-1
TGTGCCAGCAGCCCCCCGGGACTAGCGGGAGAGCTCAGGTGTTTCTTC
CASSPPGLAGELRCFF
>TRBD2|TRBV29-1|once|TRBJ2-5
TGCAGCGTGCTCGGGACTAGCGGGTACCAAGAGACCCAGTACTTC
CSVLGTSGYQETQYF
>TRBD2|TRBV11-2|.|TRBJ2-3
TGTGCCAGCAGCCTAGCGGGAGGGAGCACAGATACGCAGTATTTT
CASSLAGGSTDTQYF
>.|TRBV6-1|.|TRBJ2-7
TGTGCCAGCAGTGAAGGCACCTCCTACGAGCAGTACTTC
CASSEGTSYEQYF
>.|TRBV10-2|.|TRBJ2-1
TGCGCCAGCAGTCTAAGTAGGAATGAGCAGTTCTTC
CASSLSRNEQFF
>TRBD2|TRBV28|.|TRBJ2-1
TGTGCCAGCAGTTTACAGACTAGCGGGAGGGCCTTTGAGCAGTTCTTC
CASSLQTSGRAFEQFF
>.|TRBV5-1|.|TRBJ2-2
TGCGCCAGCAGCTTGTACGGGGTTACGAACACCGGGGAGCTGTTTTTT
CASSLYGVTNTGELFF
>TRBD1|TRBV4-3|medium-sized|TRBJ1-5
TGCGCCAGCAGCCAAACCGGGACAGGGGGCAGGCAGCCCCAGCATTTT
CASSQTGTGGRQPQHF
>.|TRBV5-6|.|TRBJ1-1
TGTGCCAGCAGCCGACGGACGGTCACTAACACTGAAGCTTTCTTT
CASSRRTVTNTEAFF
>TRBD1|TRBV2|.|TRBJ2-5
TGTGCCAGCAGTGAACCTAGACAGGGGGTGGAGACCCAGTACTTC
CASSEPRQGVETQYF
>TRBD2|TRBV4-2|.|TRBJ2-7
TGTGCCAGCAGCCAAGCGGCGGGAGTAGTAGGGGAGCAGTACTTC
CASSQAAGVVGEQYF
>.|TRBV9|once|TRBJ1-2
TGTGCCAGCAGCGTATACCCTGGCAGCGTCTATGGCTACACCTTC
CASSVYPGSVYGYTF
>.|TRBV19|.|TRBJ1-5
TGTGCCAGTAGTTGGGAAGGCAATCAGCCCCAGCATTTT
CASSWEGNQPQHF
>.|TRBV5-6|.|TRBJ1-5
TGTGCCAGCAGCTTGGGAGGGTATCAGCCCCAGCATTTT
CASSLGGYQPQHF
>.|TRBV5-6|.|TRBJ1-2
TGTGCCAGCAGCTTAATCAGGGGACACTATGGCTACACCTTC
CASSLIRGHYGYTF
>TRBD1|TRBV19|.|TRBJ1-5
TGTGCCAGTGACAGGGGGAATCAGCCCCAGCATTTT
CASDRGNQPQHF
>.|TRBV6-5|.|TRBJ2-2
TGTGCCAGCAGTTACGGACACTCGGCCGGGGAGCTGTTTTTT
CASSYGHSAGELFF
>TRBD2|TRBV6-5|few|TRBJ2-7
TGTGCCAGCAGCCTCACTAGCGGAATTACCTACGAGCAGTACTTC
CASSLTSGITYEQYF
>.|TRBV27|.|TRBJ2-4
TGTGCCAGCAGTTTTCAGGGAGGAAAAAACATTCAGTACTTC
CASSFQGGKNIQYF
>TRBD2|TRBV4-1|.|TRBJ2-7
TGCGCCAGCAGCTACCGGGAGGATTCCTACGAGCAGTACTTC
CASSYREDSYEQYF
>.|TRBV6-5|.|TRBJ1-1
TGTGCCAGCAGCCAGGCGGCCTTCACTGAAGCTTTCTTT
CASSQAAFTEAFF
>.|TRBV9|once|TRBJ2-3
TGTGCCAGCTCCCGCCTCACAGATACGCAGTATTTT
CASSRLTDTQYF
>TRBD2|TRBV19|.|TRBJ2-1
TGTGCCAGTAGTATGGCCTGGGGGGGACTAGCGGAGCAGTTCTTC
CASSMAWGGLAEQFF
>TRBD1|TRBV27|.|TRBJ2-7
TGTGCCAGCAGTCCCAGGGGGAGCTCCTACGAGCAGTACTTC
CASSPRGSSYEQYF
>.|TRBV19|.|TRBJ1-1
TGTGCCAGTAGTCAAGGTAACACTGAAGCTTTCTTT
CASSQGNTEAFF
>.|TRBV27|.|TRBJ2-1
TGTGCCAGCAGTTCAGGATCCTACAATGAGCAGTTCTTC
CASSSGSYNEQFF